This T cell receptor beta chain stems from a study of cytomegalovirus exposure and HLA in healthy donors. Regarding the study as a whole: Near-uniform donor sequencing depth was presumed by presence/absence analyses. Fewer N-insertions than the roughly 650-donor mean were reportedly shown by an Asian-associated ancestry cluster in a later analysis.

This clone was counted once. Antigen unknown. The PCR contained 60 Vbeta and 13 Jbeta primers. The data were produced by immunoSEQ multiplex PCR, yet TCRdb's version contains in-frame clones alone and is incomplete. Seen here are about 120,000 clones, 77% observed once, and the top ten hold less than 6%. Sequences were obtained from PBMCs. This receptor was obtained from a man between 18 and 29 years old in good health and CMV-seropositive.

DNA for the CDR3: TGTGCCAGCAGCCCTAGAGCCAAGGAAGCTTTCTTT. Its translation is CASSPRAKEAFF. This chain links TRBV28 with TRBJ1-1; no reliable D call. With 6 bases removed from V and 8 bases from J, the gap between germline ends came to 13 bases. CDR3 length: 12 amino acids. Germline values: CDR1 MDHEN, CDR2 SYDVKM. The full variable domain, rest sourced from reference TRBV28 and TRBJ1-1, is DVKVTQSSRYLVKRTGEKVFLECVQDMDHENMFWYRQDPGLGLRLIYFSYDVKMKEKGDIPEGYSVSREKKERFSLILESASTNQTSMYLCASSPRAKEAFFGQGTRLTVV.